Sequencing of this T cell receptor beta chain was carried out in a study of blood T cell repertoires in COVID-19. Across the study: There were acute and convalescent COVID-19 samples, and they came from the United States, Italy and Spain.

Original data processing: Amplification of reference gene primers provided the estimated nucleated cell counts. Produced via immunoSEQ multiplex PCR; TCRdb's table is partial and in-frame only. For V, J and clone size, that table is used; D and trimming come from the DNA. Counted here are some 49,000 clones, about 85% occurring once; the ten biggest clones make up more than 8.5%. Trimming left V 2 bases short and J 0 bases short, with 26 bases between. The germline V gene has CDR1 MNHNS and CDR2 SASEGT. The CDR3 length is 21 residues. Material for sequencing was peripheral blood. The J gene is TRBJ1-5, the V gene TRBV6-1; D is possibly TRBD1 (6 bases). The clonotype was recovered from a human donor in a cohort sampled during active COVID-19. This CDR3 is CASSEPTAGDHYEYSNQPQHF. The CDR3, as DNA: TGTGCCAGCAGTGAACCGACCGCAGGGGATCACTACGAATATAGCAATCAGCCCCAGCATTTT.